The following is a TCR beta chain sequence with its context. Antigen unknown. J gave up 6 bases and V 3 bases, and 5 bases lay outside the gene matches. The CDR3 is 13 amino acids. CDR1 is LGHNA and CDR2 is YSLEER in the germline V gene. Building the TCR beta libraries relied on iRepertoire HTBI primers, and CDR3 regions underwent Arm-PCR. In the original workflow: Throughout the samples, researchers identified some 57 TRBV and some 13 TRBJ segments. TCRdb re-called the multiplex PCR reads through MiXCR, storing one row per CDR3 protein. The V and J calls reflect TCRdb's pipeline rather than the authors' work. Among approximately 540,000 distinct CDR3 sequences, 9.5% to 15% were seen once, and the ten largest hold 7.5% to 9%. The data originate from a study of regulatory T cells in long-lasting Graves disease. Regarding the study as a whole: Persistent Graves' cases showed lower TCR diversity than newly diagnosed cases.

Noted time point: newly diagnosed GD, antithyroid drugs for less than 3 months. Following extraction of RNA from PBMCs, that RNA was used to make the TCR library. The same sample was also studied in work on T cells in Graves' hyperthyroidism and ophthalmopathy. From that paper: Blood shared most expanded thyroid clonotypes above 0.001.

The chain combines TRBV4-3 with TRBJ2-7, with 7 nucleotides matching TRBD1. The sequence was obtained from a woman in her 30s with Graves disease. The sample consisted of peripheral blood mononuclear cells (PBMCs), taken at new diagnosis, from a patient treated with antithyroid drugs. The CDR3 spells CASSHGPGGEQYF. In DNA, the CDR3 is TGCGCCAGCAGCCACGGACCAGGGGGCGAGCAGTACTTC.